This T cell receptor beta chain was identified in a study of cytomegalovirus exposure and HLA in healthy donors. The junction had 11 bases not matched to a gene; V was cut back by 7 bases and J by 5 bases. This CDR3 region has 14 residues. In germline, CDR1 is MNHNS, CDR2 SASEGT. Amplification used 60 Vbeta primers and 13 Jbeta primers. TCRdb's table, derived via immunoSEQ multiplex PCR, lists solely in-frame clones and lacks some. This table holds approximately 110,000 clones. The chain combines TRBV6-1 with TRBJ2-7; 7 nucleotides agree with TRBD1. The TCR was taken from a man in his forties or fifties in good health and CMV-seronegative. Sequences were obtained from PBMCs. This CDR3 reads CASNDLRGIDEQYF. The CDR3 bases are TGTGCCAGCAACGACCTCAGGGGGATAGACGAGCAGTACTTC.